These 13 T cell receptor beta chains were sequenced from one sample in a study of blood T cell repertoires in COVID-19. Clones were read by immunoSEQ multiplex PCR, and TCRdb kept only the in-frame ones, dropping some. The sample includes 120,000 or so clones, 85% to 90% of them seen just once. Sequencing was carried out using peripheral blood. These receptors came from a human donor in a cohort sampled during active COVID-19.

Remarks on this clone: A junction end diverges from the germline sequence, so it may reflect a read error. The chain employs TRBV4-2 and TRBJ1-2; D is perhaps TRBD1 (5 bases). CDR3 length equals 16 residues. Germline CDR1 and CDR2: LGHNA and YNFKEQ. The CDR3 here is CASSQVIRETYYGYTF. In DNA, the CDR3 is TGTGCCAGCAGTCAAGTTATCAGGGAAACCTACTATGGCTACACCTTC.

The chain has TRBV12-3 or TRBV12-4 and TRBJ2-5; weak D call: TRBD1 (5 bases). The V end lost 6 bases, the J end lost 4 bases, and 12 bases lay between the germline ends. The CDR3 has 13 residues. In DNA, the CDR3 is TGTGCCAGCAGACGACAGCCCATAGAGACCCAGTACTTC. It translates to CASRRQPIETQYF.

This rearrangement joins TRBV19 to TRBJ2-6, with D unresolved. Germline V gene lookup returns CDR1 LNHDA and CDR2 SQIVND (reference sequence). This CDR3 contains 13 residues. V dropped 9 bases and J dropped 0 bases, with 6 bases sitting between them. CDR3 sequence (DNA): TGTGCCAGCCACAGCTCTGGGGCCAACGTCCTGACTTTC. It specifies CASHSSGANVLTF.

The chain is built from TRBV7-9 and TRBJ1-1; 8 bases are a match to TRBD1. The CDR3 has 13 residues. Germline V gives CDR1 SEHNR, CDR2 FQNEAQ (reference sequence). The ends lost 5 bases at V and 3 bases at J; junction bases unmatched: 2. The CDR3 spells CASSQGAHTEAFF. The CDR3 nucleotides read TGTGCCAGCAGCCAGGGGGCGCACACTGAAGCTTTCTTT. The full variable domain, with the rest looked up from reference TRBV7-9 and TRBJ1-1, is DTGVSQNPRHKITKRGQNVTFRCDPISEHNRLYWYRQTLGQGPEFLTYFQNEAQLEKSRLLSDRFSAERPKGSFSTLEIQRTEQGDSAMYLCASSQGAHTEAFFGQGTRLTVV.

J is TRBJ2-1 and V is TRBV19; possible D gene TRBD2, 6 bases. Germline CDR1 is LNHDA and CDR2 is SQIVND (reference sequence). The CDR3 extends over 15 amino acids. Trimming removed 5 bases at V and 6 bases at J, with 17 bases between. The DNA for the CDR3 is TGTGCCAGTAGTCCCTGGCCTAGCGAGATCAATGAGCAGTTCTTC. Translated, it gives CASSPWPSEINEQFF.

The genes are TRBV3-1 (or the pseudogene TRBV3-2) and TRBJ1-2; D is possibly TRBD1 (5 bases). CDR1 LGHDT and CDR2 YNNKEL come from the germline V gene (reference sequence). V shed 2 bases and J shed 4 bases, with 11 bases lying between them. The length of the CDR3 is 14 residues. In DNA form, the CDR3 reads TGTGCCAGCAGCCAATGGGGGGATTCCTATGGCTACACCTTC. Protein sequence: CASSQWGDSYGYTF.

The rearrangement uses TRBV7-9 and TRBJ1-2; 12 bases are a match to TRBD1. The CDR3 consists of 17 residues. V dropped 3 bases and J dropped 5; count of bases not matched to a gene: 10. Per germline, CDR1 SEHNR and CDR2 FQNEAQ (reference sequence). Here the CDR3 reads CASSLGTGGEFGYGYTF. CDR3 DNA: TGTGCCAGCAGCTTGGGGACAGGGGGCGAGTTCGGATATGGCTACACCTTC.

This sequence joins TRBV5-8 and TRBJ1-5, with 9 bases aligning to TRBD1. The germline V gene has CDR1 SGHTS and CDR2 YDEGEE. CDR3 size: 15 residues. The J segment lost 3 bases and the V segment lost 1 base, leaving 2 bases of the junction unmatched. The chain's CDR3 is CASSLRTGANQPQHF. Here the CDR3 DNA reads TGTGCCAGCAGCTTGAGGACAGGGGCCAATCAGCCCCAGCATTTT. Full variable domain (outside the CDR3, taken from reference TRBV5-8 and TRBJ1-5): EAGVTQSPTHLIKTRGQQATLRCSPISGHTSVYWYQQALGLGLQFLLWYDEGEERNRGNFPPRFSGRQFPNYSSELNVNALELEDSALYLCASSLRTGANQPQHFGDGTRLSIL.

This clone has a single count. The chain recombines TRBV6-6 with TRBJ2-3; D is unresolved. The CDR3 runs 14 residues. Germline lookup yields CDR1 MNHNY and CDR2 SVGAGI (reference sequence). The V end lost 2 bases, the J end lost 2 bases, and 8 bases lay between the germline ends. The CDR3 coding sequence is TGTGCCAGCAGTTACGTCTCACACACAGATACGCAGTATTTT. It is translated as CASSYVSHTDTQYF.

This chain links TRBV2 with TRBJ2-5; 12 positions match TRBD2. V was clipped by 3 bases and J by 5 bases; unmatched bases: 10. The germline gives CDR1 SNHLY, CDR2 FYNNEI. This CDR3 is built from 17 residues. CDR3 DNA sequence: TGTGCCAGCAGTGAGGGTCTAGCGGGGGGGCCAAGGGAGACCCAGTACTTC. This gives the protein CASSEGLAGGPRETQYF.

The genes are TRBV29-1 and TRBJ2-5; D possibly corresponds to TRBD1 (6 bases). Deletions cut 5 bases from V and 2 bases from J, with 15 bases between. Germline loops: CDR1 SQVTM, CDR2 ANQGSEA. This CDR3 comprises 14 residues. CDR3 bases: TGCAGCGTTCCGAAACCGGGACATCAAGAGACCCAGTACTTC. Its translation is CSVPKPGHQETQYF.

The gene calls are TRBV12-5 and TRBJ1-1; 7 bases are shared with TRBD1. The length of the CDR3 is 13 residues. Germline V lookup: CDR1 LGHNT, CDR2 FRNRAP. The V and J ends lost 2 bases and 6 bases, in that order; junction bases with no gene match: 3. The DNA for the CDR3 is TGTGCTAGTGGTTTGTTCGGGACAGCTGAAGCTTTCTTT. Its translation is CASGLFGTAEAFF.

The CDR3: CASNRQETYEQYF. The CDR3, as DNA: TGTGCCAGCAATCGACAGGAAACCTACGAGCAGTACTTC. This chain connects TRBV6-5 to TRBJ2-7; a possible D gene is TRBD1 (6 bases). V lost 7 bases, J lost 2 bases, and 12 bases lay in between. The CDR3 is 13 amino acids. Germline loops: CDR1 MNHEY, CDR2 SVGAGI.